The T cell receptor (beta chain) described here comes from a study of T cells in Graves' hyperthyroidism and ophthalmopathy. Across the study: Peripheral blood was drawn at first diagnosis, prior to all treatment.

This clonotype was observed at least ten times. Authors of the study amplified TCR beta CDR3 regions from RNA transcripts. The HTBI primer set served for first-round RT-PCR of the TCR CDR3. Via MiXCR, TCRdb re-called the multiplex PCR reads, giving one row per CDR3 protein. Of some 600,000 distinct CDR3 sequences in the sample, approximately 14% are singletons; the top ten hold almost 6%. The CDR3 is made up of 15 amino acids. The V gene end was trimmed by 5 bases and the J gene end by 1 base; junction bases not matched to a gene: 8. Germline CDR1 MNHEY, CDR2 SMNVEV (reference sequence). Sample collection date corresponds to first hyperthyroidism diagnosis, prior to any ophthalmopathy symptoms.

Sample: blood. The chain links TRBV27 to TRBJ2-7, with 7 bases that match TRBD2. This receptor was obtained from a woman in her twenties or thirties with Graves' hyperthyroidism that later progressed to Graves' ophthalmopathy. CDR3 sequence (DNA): TGTGCCAGCAGTCAGCGGGACGGTTATTCCTACGAGCAGTACTTC. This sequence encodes CASSQRDGYSYEQYF.